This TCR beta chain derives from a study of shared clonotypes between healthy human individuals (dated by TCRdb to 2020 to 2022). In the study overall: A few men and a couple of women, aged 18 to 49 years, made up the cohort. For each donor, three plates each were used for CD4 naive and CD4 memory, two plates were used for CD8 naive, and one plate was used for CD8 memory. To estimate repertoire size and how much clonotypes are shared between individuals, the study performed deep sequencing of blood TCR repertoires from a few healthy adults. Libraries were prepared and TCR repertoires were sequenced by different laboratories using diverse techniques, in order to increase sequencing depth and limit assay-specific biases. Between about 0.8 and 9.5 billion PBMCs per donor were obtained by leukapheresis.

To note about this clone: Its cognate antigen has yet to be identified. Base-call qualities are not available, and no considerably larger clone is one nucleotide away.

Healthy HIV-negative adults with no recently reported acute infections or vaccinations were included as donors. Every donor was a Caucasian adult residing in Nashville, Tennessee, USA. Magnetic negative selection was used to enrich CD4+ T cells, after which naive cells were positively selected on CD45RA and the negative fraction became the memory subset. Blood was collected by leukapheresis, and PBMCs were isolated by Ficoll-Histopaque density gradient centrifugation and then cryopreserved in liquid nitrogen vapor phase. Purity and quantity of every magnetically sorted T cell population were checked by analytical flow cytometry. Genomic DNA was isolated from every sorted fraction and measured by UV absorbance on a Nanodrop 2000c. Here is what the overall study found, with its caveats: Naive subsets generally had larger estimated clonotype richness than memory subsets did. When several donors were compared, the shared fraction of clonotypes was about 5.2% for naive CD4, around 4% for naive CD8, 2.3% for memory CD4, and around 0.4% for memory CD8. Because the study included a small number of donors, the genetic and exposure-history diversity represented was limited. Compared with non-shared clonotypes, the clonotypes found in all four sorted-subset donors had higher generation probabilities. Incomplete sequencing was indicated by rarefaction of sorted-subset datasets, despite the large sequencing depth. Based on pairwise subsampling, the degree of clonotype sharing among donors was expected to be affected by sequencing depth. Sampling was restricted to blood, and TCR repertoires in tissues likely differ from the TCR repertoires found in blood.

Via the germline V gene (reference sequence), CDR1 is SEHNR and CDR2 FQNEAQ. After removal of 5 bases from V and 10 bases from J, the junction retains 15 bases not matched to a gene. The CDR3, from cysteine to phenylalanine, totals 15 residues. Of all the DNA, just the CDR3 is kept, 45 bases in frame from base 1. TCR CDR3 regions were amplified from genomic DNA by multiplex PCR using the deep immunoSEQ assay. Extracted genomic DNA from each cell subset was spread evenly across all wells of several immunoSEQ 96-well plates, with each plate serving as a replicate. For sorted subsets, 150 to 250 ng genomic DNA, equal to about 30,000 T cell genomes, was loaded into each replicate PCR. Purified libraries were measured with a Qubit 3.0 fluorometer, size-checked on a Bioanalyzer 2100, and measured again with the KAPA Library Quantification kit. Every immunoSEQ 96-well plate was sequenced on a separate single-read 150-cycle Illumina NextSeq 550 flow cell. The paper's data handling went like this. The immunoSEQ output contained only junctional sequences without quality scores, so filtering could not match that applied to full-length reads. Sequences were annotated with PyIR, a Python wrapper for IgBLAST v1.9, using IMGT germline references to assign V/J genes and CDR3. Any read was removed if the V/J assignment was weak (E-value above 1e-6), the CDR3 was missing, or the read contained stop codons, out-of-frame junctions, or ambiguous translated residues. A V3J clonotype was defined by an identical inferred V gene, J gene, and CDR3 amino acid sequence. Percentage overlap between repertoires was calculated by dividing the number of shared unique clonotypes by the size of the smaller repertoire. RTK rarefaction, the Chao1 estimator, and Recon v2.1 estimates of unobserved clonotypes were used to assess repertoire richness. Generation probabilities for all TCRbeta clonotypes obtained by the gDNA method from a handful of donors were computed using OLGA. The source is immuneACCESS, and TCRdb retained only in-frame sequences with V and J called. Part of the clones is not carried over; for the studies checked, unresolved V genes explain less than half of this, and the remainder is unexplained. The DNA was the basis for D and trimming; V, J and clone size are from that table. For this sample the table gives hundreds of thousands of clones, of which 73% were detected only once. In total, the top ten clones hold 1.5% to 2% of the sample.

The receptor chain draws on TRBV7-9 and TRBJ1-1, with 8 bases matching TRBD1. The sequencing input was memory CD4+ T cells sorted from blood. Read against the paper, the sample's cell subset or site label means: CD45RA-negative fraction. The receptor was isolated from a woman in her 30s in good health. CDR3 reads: CASSQIRQGTMRAFF. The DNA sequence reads TGTGCCAGCAGCCAAATCCGACAGGGGACCATGAGAGCTTTCTTT.